A single TCR beta chain is shown here with its context. Its target is not known. This CDR3 comprises 16 residues. Trimming at V came to 4 bases and at J to 5 bases, leaving 9 bases not matched to a gene. Germline V gene data show CDR1 as SEHNR and CDR2 as FQNEAQ (reference sequence). The data are from a study of blood T cells in healthy people across ages. Study findings and constraints: Older individuals had lower TCR beta diversity per million T cells (the decline was roughly linear).

A second about 6 to 11 cycle PCR used barcoded and J-beta primers. TCRdb independently ran MiXCR on the 5' RACE reads; one entry per CDR3 protein. Counted here are about 580,000 distinct CDR3 sequences, around 48% occurring once; the ten biggest clones make up about 26%. The chain has TRBV7-9 and TRBJ2-5, with 11 bases identical to TRBD2. This sequence originates from a man aged 80 or over in good health. The sequencing input was blood. DNA of the CDR3: TGTGCCAGCAGCTCCTTAGCGGGAGGGCCTGAGGAGACCCAGTACTTC. Its translation is CASSSLAGGPEETQYF.